The 12 T cell receptor beta chains given below trace back to one sample, sequenced in a study of blood T cell repertoires in COVID-19. Repertoires were generated with immunoSEQ multiplex PCR, while TCRdb's copy carries only in-frame clones and drops some. The sample contains a few hundred thousand clones, about 89% of which appear only once. The specimen sequenced was peripheral blood. These TCRs come from a woman aged 25 to 45 with COVID-19, enrolled during active disease.

Only a few counts were recorded for this clone. This chain connects TRBV5-8 to TRBJ2-3; the D is unclear. V lost 5 bases and J lost 4, with 11 bases in between. The CDR3 is 13 amino acids. Germline V gene sequence: CDR1 SGHTS, CDR2 YDEGEE. CDR3 sequence: CASSLRGSDTQYF. The CDR3 region has the DNA TGTGCCAGCAGTTTGCGAGGTTCAGATACGCAGTATTTT.

V is TRBV2 and J is TRBJ1-5; maybe TRBD1 (6 bases). Germline values: CDR1 SNHLY, CDR2 FYNNEI. CDR3 size: 14 residues. Trimming took 8 bases from V and 6 from J, leaving 17 bases between them. The CDR3 spells CASEGGAGAQPQHF. DNA for the CDR3: TGTGCCAGCGAGGGTGGGGCAGGGGCTCAGCCCCAGCATTTT.

This clone was observed once. V and J are TRBV19 and TRBJ1-2; 7 bases match TRBD1. Trimming at V came to 7 bases and at J to 4 bases, leaving 12 bases not matched to a gene. Germline loops: CDR1 LNHDA, CDR2 SQIVND (reference sequence). This CDR3 region has 15 residues. The CDR3 DNA reads TGTGCCAGTAAACAGGGGTCCTCCTCATTCTATGGCTACACCTTC. Encoded protein: CASKQGSSSFYGYTF.

This sequence joins TRBV20-1 and TRBJ2-5; no reliable D call. Germline V gene lookup returns CDR1 DFQATT and CDR2 SNEGSKA (reference sequence). This CDR3 is 11 amino acids long. Deletions cut 6 bases from V and 5 bases from J, with 10 bases between. CDR3 nucleotides: TGCAGTGCCCAGTCGAGGGAGACCCAGTACTTC. This translates into CSAQSRETQYF.

The CDR3 sequence: CASSQETAGESYEQYF. CDR3 DNA: TGTGCCAGCAGCCAGGAAACAGCGGGAGAGTCCTACGAGCAGTACTTC. V gene TRBV4-2 combines with J gene TRBJ2-7; the match to TRBD2 covers 8 bases. Losses at the gene ends were 3 bases for V and 1 base for J; bases not matched to a gene: 8. The CDR3 is made up of 16 amino acids. The germline V gene encodes CDR1 LGHNA and CDR2 YNFKEQ.

The chain carries TRBV11-2 and TRBJ1-6, with TRBD1 as a possible D gene (5 bases). Germline CDR1 SGHAT, CDR2 FQNNGV. Trimming removed 5 bases at V and 0 bases at J, with 17 bases between. This CDR3 is 18 amino acids long. The CDR3 DNA follows: TGTGCCAGCAGCCCGAGGCCGGGGGGAAGCTCCTATAATTCACCCCTCCACTTT. Residues: CASSPRPGGSSYNSPLHF. The full variable domain, in which reference TRBV11-2 and TRBJ1-6 provide the parts outside the CDR3, is EAGVAQSPRYKIIEKRQSVAFWCNPISGHATLYWYQQILGQGPKLLIQFQNNGVVDDSQLPKDRFSAERLKGVDSTLKIQPAKLEDSAVYLCASSPRPGGSSYNSPLHFGNGTRLTVT.

The rearrangement joins TRBV29-1 to TRBJ2-5, with TRBD1 identical over 7 bases. The trim removed 3 bases at V and 5 bases at J, leaving 9 bases unmatched. Germline loops: CDR1 SQVTM, CDR2 ANQGSEA. The CDR3 runs to 14 residues. CDR3 loop: CSVENRGIMETQYF. In DNA, the CDR3 is TGCAGCGTTGAGAACAGGGGAATTATGGAGACCCAGTACTTC.

V gene TRBV27 combines with J gene TRBJ2-1, with D tentatively TRBD2 (7 bases). V gave up 4 bases and J gave up 8 bases, with 21 bases separating them. Germline V gene lookup returns CDR1 MNHEY and CDR2 SMNVEV (reference sequence). There are 16 residues in the CDR3. CDR3 in DNA: TGTGCCAGCAGTTCCTTGGGGGGGGCCGAGGGTTATGAGCAGTTCTTC. This translates into CASSSLGGAEGYEQFF.

The chain combines TRBV5-1 with TRBJ1-1; D is uncertain. Germline assignment: CDR1 SGHRS and CDR2 YFSETQ. The germline V and J ends were trimmed by 0 bases and 2 bases, with 11 bases remaining between them. The CDR3 is 15 residues long. The CDR3 DNA follows: TGCGCCAGCAGCTTGGCCCCACAGAGTAACACTGAAGCTTTCTTT. Translating gives CASSLAPQSNTEAFF.

The J gene is TRBJ2-7, the V gene TRBV2, with 9 nucleotides matching TRBD1. The ends lost 6 bases at V and 2 bases at J; junction bases unmatched: 8. The germline V gene has CDR1 SNHLY and CDR2 FYNNEI. This CDR3 is 15 amino acids long. The chain's CDR3 is CASRERTGVAYEQYF. The CDR3 DNA sequence: TGTGCCAGCAGGGAAAGGACAGGGGTGGCCTACGAGCAGTACTTC.

This chain joins TRBV6-6 and TRBJ2-5; D may be TRBD1 (6 bases). V lost 6 bases, J lost 7 bases, and 15 bases lay in between. The CDR3 has 13 residues. Germline loops: CDR1 MNHNY, CDR2 SVGAGI (reference sequence). In nucleotides, the CDR3 is TGTGCCAGCAGGACAGCACAGGGTGGGACCCAGTACTTC. Its protein is CASRTAQGGTQYF.

The gene calls are TRBV28 and TRBJ2-5; 8 nucleotides match TRBD1. The CDR3 has 14 residues. V shed 6 bases, J shed 1 base, and the junction held 4 bases outside the gene matches. Germline V gene data show CDR1 as MDHEN and CDR2 as SYDVKM. The CDR3 loop reads CASRPGQGQETQYF. In nucleotides, the CDR3 is TGTGCCAGCAGACCTGGACAGGGCCAAGAGACCCAGTACTTC. Drawing the rest from reference TRBV28 and TRBJ2-5, the complete variable domain is DVKVTQSSRYLVKRTGEKVFLECVQDMDHENMFWYRQDPGLGLRLIYFSYDVKMKEKGDIPEGYSVSREKKERFSLILESASTNQTSMYLCASRPGQGQETQYFGPGTRLLVL.